A single sample is the source of the 13 T cell receptor beta chains below, sequenced in a study of spatial heterogeneity in lung cancer. Notes on the study in general: It was found that expanded intratumoral alpha and beta TCR counts tracked tumor mutation counts.

The antigens of these receptors remain unknown. TCRdb re-called the 5' RACE reads with MiXCR, one entry per CDR3 protein. The data hold 6,000 to 7,500 distinct CDR3 sequences, with 11% to 15% observed a single time. Time point indicated: sample taken at primary tumor resection. The sequenced sample was lung tumor tissue, obtained at surgery. The receptors here all came from a male donor with early-stage non-small cell lung cancer.

The chain uses TRBV28 and TRBJ1-5; 10 bases map to TRBD1. The ends lost 8 bases at V and 4 bases at J; junction bases unmatched: 8. This CDR3 spans 15 amino acids. Germline CDR1 reads MDHEN; CDR2 reads SYDVKM. CDR3 sequence reads: CASFTGTGVNQPQHF. The CDR3 region has the DNA TGTGCCAGCTTTACCGGGACAGGGGTGAATCAGCCCCAGCATTTT.

This clonotype ranks as medium-sized. The CDR3 sequence is CASSLDVHNQPQHF. Here the CDR3 DNA reads TGTGCCAGCAGCTTGGACGTACACAATCAGCCCCAGCATTTT. V usage is TRBV5-5 and J usage is TRBJ1-5; D unclear. The CDR3 loop spans 14 amino acids. Per the germline V gene, CDR1 is SGHKS and CDR2 is YYEKEE (reference sequence). V lost 0 bases and J 3 bases, leaving 7 bases between the germline ends.

The sample holds many counts of this clonotype. The CDR3 here is CSVQPGQDGYTF. The CDR3 DNA sequence: TGCAGCGTTCAACCGGGACAGGACGGCTACACCTTC. J is TRBJ1-2 and V is TRBV29-1; 8 bases map to TRBD1. The CDR3 length is 12 residues. CDR1 is SQVTM and CDR2 is ANQGSEA in the germline V gene. After removal of 5 bases from V and 8 bases from J, the junction contained 7 bases not matched to a gene.

This clonotype was seen at least ten times. This chain joins TRBV6-5 and TRBJ2-3, with 8 bases aligning to TRBD2. This CDR3 contains 13 residues. Trimming took 5 bases from V and 8 from J; bases not matched to a gene: 6. Germline V gene data show CDR1 as MNHEY and CDR2 as SVGAGI. CDR3 in amino acids: CASSRQAGVTQYF. The CDR3 DNA is TGTGCCAGCAGTCGACAAGCGGGAGTTACGCAGTATTTT.

On this clonotype itself: The junction does not match germline at one end; this may be a read error. V gene TRBV12-3 or TRBV12-4 combines with J gene TRBJ2-4, with D possibly being TRBD1 or TRBD2 (5 bases each). The CDR3 extends over 14 amino acids. The CDR3 protein is CASSFGAANNIQYF. Here the CDR3 DNA reads TGTGCCAGCAGTTTCGGGGCAGCCAATAACATTCAGTACTTC.

This clonotype was counted many times. This rearrangement joins TRBV25-1 to TRBJ2-3, with a possible D match to TRBD2 (6 bases). Germline V gene sequence: CDR1 MGHDK, CDR2 SYGVNS. The V end lost 6 bases, the J end lost 0 bases, and 16 bases lay between the germline ends. The CDR3 loop spans 16 amino acids. The DNA of the CDR3 is TGTGCCAGCAGCCCCCGGGACTTGACTAGCACAGATACGCAGTATTTT. The encoded protein is CASSPRDLTSTDTQYF.

This clonotype came up once. This chain joins TRBV5-1 and TRBJ2-7; D ambiguous. The ends were cut back, 3 bases at V and 6 bases at J, with 22 bases in the middle. Germline V gene sequence: CDR1 SGHRS, CDR2 YFSETQ. This CDR3 has 16 residues. The CDR3 sequence: CASSSHYNPSSVEQYF. CDR3 DNA: TGCGCCAGCAGCTCGCACTACAACCCCTCGTCTGTCGAGCAGTACTTC.

This clonotype was counted at least ten times. The chain combines TRBV6-2 or TRBV6-3 with TRBJ2-1; the D is unclear. This CDR3 region has 15 residues. Germline V gene data show CDR1 as MNHEY and CDR2 as SVGEGT. Trimming took off 8 bases at V and 3 bases at J, with 17 bases between the two ends. The CDR3 reads CASSPLAPLYNEQFF. Written as DNA, the CDR3 is TGTGCCAGCTCACCCCTGGCTCCCCTCTACAATGAGCAGTTCTTC.

The sample holds many counts of this clonotype. J is TRBJ2-2 and V is TRBV7-9; no reliable D call. Trimming cost V 5 bases and J 0 bases, with 13 bases left between them. Germline CDR1 reads SEHNR; CDR2 reads FQNEAQ (reference sequence). This CDR3 spans 16 amino acids. The DNA for the CDR3 is TGTGCCAGCAGCCCGCAAAGGACGGCGAACACCGGGGAGCTGTTTTTT. This gives the protein CASSPQRTANTGELFF.

Notes on this clonotype: An end of the junction does not agree with germline; a read error may underlie this. V is TRBV12-3 or TRBV12-4 and J is TRBJ2-7, with D possibly being TRBD2 (5 bases). CDR3 length equals 14 residues. This CDR3 reads CDSSFSGPTNEQYF. The CDR3 DNA reads TGTGACAGCAGTTTCAGCGGTCCCACAAATGAGCAGTACTTC.

The sample holds many counts of this clonotype. The genes are TRBV27 and TRBJ2-1, with TRBD2 as a possible D gene (5 bases). Deletions cut 6 bases from V and 3 bases from J, with 6 bases between. Germline CDR1 reads MNHEY; CDR2 reads SMNVEV (reference sequence). The CDR3 is 12 amino acids. The CDR3 spells CASSRGYNEQFF. Written as DNA, the CDR3 is TGTGCCAGCAGCCGGGGCTACAATGAGCAGTTCTTC.

This clonotype ranks as medium-sized. The chain carries TRBV18 and TRBJ1-1; weak D call: TRBD1 (5 bases). Germline values: CDR1 KGHSH, CDR2 LQKENI. V was clipped by 3 bases and J by 5 bases, with 22 bases between them. There are 17 residues in the CDR3. CDR3 coding DNA: TGTGCCAGCTCACCGGGCCGGGGACGTACCCAAGGGACTGAAGCTTTCTTT. It encodes CASSPGRGRTQGTEAFF.

By frequency in the sample, this clonotype is medium-sized (0.01 to 0.1%). V gene TRBV10-2 combines with J gene TRBJ1-5, with D tentatively TRBD1 (5 bases). CDR1 and CDR2 from the germline V gene are WSHSY and SAAADI. The ends were cut back, 6 bases at V and 1 base at J, with 10 bases in the middle. There are 14 residues in the CDR3. DNA of the CDR3: TGCGCCAGCAGCATGACAGTAAGCAATCAGCCCCAGCATTTT. This gives the protein CASSMTVSNQPQHF.